Listed here are 22 T cell receptor beta chains from one sample, sequenced in a study of blood T cell repertoires in COVID-19. Libraries were prepared by immunoSEQ multiplex PCR; TCRdb keeps only in-frame clonotypes and omits some of them. The table includes 540,000 or so clones, 85% to 90% detected once. The specimen was peripheral blood. The source is a woman aged 50 to 60 with COVID-19, enrolled during active disease.

The chain couples TRBV6-4 to TRBJ2-3; perhaps TRBD2 as D (6 bases). Per the germline V gene, CDR1 is MRHNA and CDR2 is SNTAGT. The CDR3 runs to 16 residues. V lost 0 bases and J lost 0, with 10 bases in between. The CDR3 DNA is TGTGCCAGCAGTGACTCTGCGGGGTTGAGCACAGATACGCAGTATTTT. The encoded protein is CASSDSAGLSTDTQYF.

V and J are TRBV2 and TRBJ1-2; D not resolved. V lost 6 bases to trimming and J lost 2 bases, with 13 bases between them. The CDR3 totals 14 residues. Germline V gene sequence: CDR1 SNHLY, CDR2 FYNNEI. The CDR3 sequence: CASRVMVQNYGYTF. CDR3 bases: TGTGCCAGCAGAGTCATGGTACAGAACTATGGCTACACCTTC.

The genes are TRBV4-1 and TRBJ2-1; the match to TRBD2 covers 9 bases. Looked up from germline, CDR1 is MGHRA and CDR2 is YSYEKL. The CDR3 is made up of 16 amino acids. The V segment lost 1 base and the J segment 10 bases; nucleotides outside the gene matches: 11. In nucleotides, the CDR3 is TGCGCCAGCAGCCAAGTAGCAGCGGGGGGCCCAGAGGAGCAGTTCTTC. As protein: CASSQVAAGGPEEQFF.

The chain employs TRBV4-2 and TRBJ2-5; the match to TRBD1 covers 10 bases. This CDR3 comprises 16 residues. Germline V gene lookup returns CDR1 LGHNA and CDR2 YNFKEQ. Trimming at V came to 0 bases and at J to 6 bases, leaving 7 bases not matched to a gene. In DNA, the CDR3 is TGTGCCAGCAGCCAAGATACGGGACAGGGGAGTCAGACCCAGTACTTC. It translates to CASSQDTGQGSQTQYF.

The gene calls are TRBV3-1 (or the pseudogene TRBV3-2) and TRBJ1-3; D is undetermined. The germline gives CDR1 LGHDT, CDR2 YNNKEL (reference sequence). V lost 4 bases and J 8 bases, leaving 9 bases between the germline ends. The CDR3 covers 12 residues. The CDR3 spells CASSPRSDTIYF. Here the CDR3 DNA reads TGTGCCAGCAGCCCCCGGTCGGACACCATATATTTT.

The V and J genes are TRBV7-8 and TRBJ1-1; 8 bases match TRBD1. The CDR3 is made up of 14 amino acids. Germline V gene lookup returns CDR1 SGHVS and CDR2 FQNEAQ. J gave up 4 bases and V 4 bases, and 5 bases lay outside the gene matches. The CDR3 here is CASSYSGTGTEAFF. CDR3 in DNA: TGTGCCAGCAGCTATTCGGGGACAGGCACTGAAGCTTTCTTT.

This chain links TRBV2 with TRBJ2-1; D might be TRBD2 (6 bases). Germline V gives CDR1 SNHLY, CDR2 FYNNEI. CDR3 length equals 11 residues. Trimming took 9 bases from V and 10 from J, leaving 13 bases between them. CDR3 loop: CASQQGGEQFF. The CDR3 DNA reads TGTGCCAGTCAGCAGGGAGGCGAGCAGTTCTTC.

This chain connects TRBV7-9 to TRBJ1-2; no firm D call. Germline V CDR1 and CDR2: SEHNR, FQNEAQ (reference sequence). Deletions cut 1 base from V and 7 bases from J, with 7 bases between. This CDR3 contains 12 residues. For the CDR3, the DNA is TGTGCCAGCAGCTTAGTAGGCGGTGGCTACACCTTC. Encoded protein: CASSLVGGGYTF.

This rearrangement joins TRBV19 to TRBJ1-1, with 9 bases identical to TRBD1. J gave up 0 bases and V 7 bases, and 6 bases lay outside the gene matches. The CDR3 loop spans 15 amino acids. Germline lookup yields CDR1 LNHDA and CDR2 SQIVND (reference sequence). DNA of the CDR3: TGTGCCAGTAAAGCGACAGGGGGTATGAACACTGAAGCTTTCTTT. Amino acid sequence: CASKATGGMNTEAFF.

This clone was detected only once. This rearrangement joins TRBV30 to TRBJ1-2; 9 bases are shared with TRBD1. CDR1 is GTSNPN and CDR2 is SVGIG in the germline V gene (reference sequence). The CDR3 consists of 13 residues. Trimming at V came to 8 bases and at J to 4 bases, leaving 8 bases not matched to a gene. CDR3 sequence: CAQGDRVGYGYTF. The CDR3 coding sequence is TGTGCCCAGGGGGACAGGGTAGGCTATGGCTACACCTTC. Drawing the rest from reference TRBV30 and TRBJ1-2, the complete variable domain is SQTIHQWPATLVQPVGSPLSLECTVEGTSNPNLYWYRQAAGRGLQLLFYSVGIGQISSEVPQNLSASRPQDRQFILSSKKLLLSDSGFYLCAQGDRVGYGYTFGSGTRLTVV.

This clone was recorded once. This chain uses TRBV5-1 with TRBJ1-2; D unclear. The germline V gene encodes CDR1 SGHRS and CDR2 YFSETQ. The CDR3 totals 13 residues. The V and J ends lost 1 base and 3 bases respectively, with 7 bases between them. Here the CDR3 reads CASSLNRDYGYTF. For the CDR3, the DNA is TGCGCCAGCAGCTTGAATCGTGACTATGGCTACACCTTC.

The chain recombines TRBV19 with TRBJ2-2, with D possibly being TRBD2 (6 bases). CDR1 and CDR2 (germline): LNHDA, SQIVND (reference sequence). This CDR3 comprises 13 residues. Trimming pared 9 bases from V and 3 bases from J, leaving 11 bases between. The CDR3 nucleotides read TGTGCCAGCGGGGGATGGGACACCGGGGAGCTGTTTTTT. It is translated as CASGGWDTGELFF.

A single count supports this clone. V gene TRBV5-1 combines with J gene TRBJ1-5; the D gene is possibly TRBD1 (5 bases). The germline V gene encodes CDR1 SGHRS and CDR2 YFSETQ. This CDR3 is built from 17 residues. Trimming stripped 4 bases from V and 7 bases from J, with 24 bases between. The CDR3: CASSTRRKGLVCQPQHF. The CDR3 bases are TGCGCCAGCAGCACCCGACGGAAGGGGCTTGTCTGCCAGCCCCAGCATTTT. Based on the CDR3 plus reference TRBV5-1 and TRBJ1-5, the full variable domain is KAGVTQTPRYLIKTRGQQVTLSCSPISGHRSVSWYQQTPGQGLQFLFEYFSETQRNKGNFPGRFSGRQFSNSRSEMNVSTLELGDSALYLCASSTRRKGLVCQPQHFGDGTRLSIL.

The table lists this clone with a count of one. This chain joins TRBV28 and TRBJ1-4, with TRBD1 matching over 12 bases. Trimming removed 6 bases from V and 7 bases from J; junction bases left unmatched: 9. Germline CDR1 and CDR2: MDHEN and SYDVKM. The CDR3 runs to 16 residues. The DNA of the CDR3 is TGTGCCAGCAGCCCCCGGGACAGGGGGCGACGTGAAAAACTGTTTTTT. Translation: CASSPRDRGRREKLFF. Together with reference TRBV28 and TRBJ1-4, the CDR3 gives the full variable domain: DVKVTQSSRYLVKRTGEKVFLECVQDMDHENMFWYRQDPGLGLRLIYFSYDVKMKEKGDIPEGYSVSREKKERFSLILESASTNQTSMYLCASSPRDRGRREKLFFGSGTQLSVL.

The chain combines TRBV7-9 with TRBJ2-1; D call uncertain. CDR1 is SEHNR, CDR2 FQNEAQ, per germline (reference sequence). This CDR3 is 11 amino acids long. V was trimmed by 5 bases and J by 3 bases, leaving 2 bases between them. The CDR3, as DNA: TGTGCCAGCAGCCACTACAATGAGCAGTTCTTC. Encoded protein: CASSHYNEQFF.

CDR3 loop: CASSPSGVYYEQYF. CDR3 sequence (DNA): TGTGCCAGCAGCCCTAGCGGGGTATACTACGAGCAGTACTTC. V gene TRBV3-1 (or the pseudogene TRBV3-2) combines with J gene TRBJ2-7; TRBD2 matches at 9 bases. V was clipped by 4 bases and J by 3 bases; unmatched bases: 4. Per the germline V gene, CDR1 is LGHDT and CDR2 is YNNKEL (reference sequence). The CDR3 spans 14 residues.

The chain is built from TRBV5-1 and TRBJ1-1; a weak D match, TRBD1 (5 bases). Germline lookup yields CDR1 SGHRS and CDR2 YFSETQ. The CDR3 contains 15 residues. V was pared by 3 bases and J by 0 bases, with 12 bases between. CDR3 residues: CASSWTQEMNTEAFF. The CDR3 DNA sequence: TGCGCCAGCAGCTGGACACAGGAGATGAACACTGAAGCTTTCTTT.

The J gene is TRBJ1-2, the V gene TRBV30; 8 positions agree with TRBD1. The CDR3 covers 13 residues. Germline CDR1 is GTSNPN and CDR2 is SVGIG (reference sequence). The J segment lost 7 bases and the V segment lost 0 bases, leaving 4 bases of the junction unmatched. CDR3 in DNA: TGTGCCTGGAGTGTAGCAGGGGGCGGTGGCTACACCTTC. It is translated as CAWSVAGGGGYTF.

V is TRBV4-2 and J is TRBJ1-5, with a possible D match to TRBD1 (6 bases). The CDR3 sequence is 15 residues long. Per germline, CDR1 LGHNA and CDR2 YNFKEQ. The germline V and J ends were trimmed by 1 base and 1 base, with 8 bases remaining between them. In DNA form, the CDR3 reads TGTGCCAGCAGCCAAGGAGGGGGAAGCAATCAGCCCCAGCATTTT. It encodes CASSQGGGSNQPQHF.

The chain employs TRBV18 and TRBJ1-4; 9 nucleotides line up with TRBD1. The V gene end was trimmed by 5 bases and the J gene end by 8 bases; junction bases not matched to a gene: 9. CDR1 and CDR2 (germline): KGHSH, LQKENI. The length of the CDR3 is 15 residues. This chain's CDR3 is CASSNRGRADEKLFF. In DNA form, the CDR3 reads TGTGCCAGCTCAAACAGGGGGCGGGCGGACGAAAAACTGTTTTTT.

The rearrangement joins TRBV19 to TRBJ2-1, with 9 nucleotides matching TRBD2. The ends lost 3 bases at V and 5 bases at J; junction bases unmatched: 5. Germline V CDR1 and CDR2: LNHDA, SQIVND (reference sequence). CDR3 length: 15 amino acids. CDR3 loop: CASSIWAGGNNEQFF. CDR3 DNA sequence: TGTGCCAGTAGTATTTGGGCGGGGGGGAACAATGAGCAGTTCTTC. Full variable domain (rest looked up from reference TRBV19 and TRBJ2-1): DGGITQSPKYLFRKEGQNVTLSCEQNLNHDAMYWYRQDPGQGLRLIYYSQIVNDFQKGDIAEGYSVSREKKESFPLTVTSAQKNPTAFYLCASSIWAGGNNEQFFGPGTRLTVL.

The J gene is TRBJ2-1, the V gene TRBV5-1, with a weak D call TRBD2 (6 bases). Germline-derived CDR1 and CDR2 are SGHRS and YFSETQ. The CDR3 covers 12 residues. V lost 1 base, J lost 10 bases, and 9 bases lay in between. CDR3 loop: CASSLIGGEQFF. The CDR3 nucleotides read TGCGCCAGCAGCTTGATCGGAGGGGAGCAGTTCTTC.